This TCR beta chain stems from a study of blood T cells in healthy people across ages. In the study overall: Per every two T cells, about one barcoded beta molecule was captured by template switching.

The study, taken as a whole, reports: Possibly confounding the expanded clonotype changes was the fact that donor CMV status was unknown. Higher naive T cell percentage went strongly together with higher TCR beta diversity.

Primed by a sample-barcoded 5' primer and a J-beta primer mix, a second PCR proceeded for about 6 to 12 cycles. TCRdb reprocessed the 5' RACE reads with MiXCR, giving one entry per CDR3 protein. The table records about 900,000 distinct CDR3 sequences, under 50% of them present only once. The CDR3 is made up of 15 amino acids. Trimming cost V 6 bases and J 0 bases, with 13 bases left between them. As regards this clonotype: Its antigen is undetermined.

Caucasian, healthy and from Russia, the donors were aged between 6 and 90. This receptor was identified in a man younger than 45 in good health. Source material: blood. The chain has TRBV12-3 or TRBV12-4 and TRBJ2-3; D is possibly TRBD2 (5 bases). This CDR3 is CASSSQLGSTDTQYF. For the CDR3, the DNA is TGTGCCAGCAGCTCTCAACTAGGGAGCACAGATACGCAGTATTTT.